The sequence of this TCR beta chain was determined in a study of blood T cell repertoires in COVID-19. Germline assignment: CDR1 SGHTA and CDR2 FQGNSA. The CDR3 totals 15 residues. Trimming took 5 bases from V and 1 from J; bases not matched to a gene: 3. TCRdb's table, derived via immunoSEQ multiplex PCR, lists solely in-frame clones and lacks some. Among some 180,000 clones listed, under 90% were seen once. Input material: peripheral blood. The rearrangement joins TRBV7-2 to TRBJ2-7, with 12 bases lining up with TRBD2. The receptor was derived from a man aged 60 to 69 with acute or convalescent COVID-19. CDR3 bases: TGTGCCAGCAGCCCTAGCGGGAGGGGGTCCTACGAGCAGTACTTC. Protein: CASSPSGRGSYEQYF.